This record concerns one T cell receptor (beta chain) sequence. This record belongs to a study of T-cell memory formation after mild COVID-19. Germline V gives CDR1 MGHDK, CDR2 SYGVNS. V gave up 2 bases and J gave up 7 bases, with 4 bases separating them. The CDR3 sequence is 11 residues long. TCRdb reanalysed the 5' RACE reads using MiXCR and keeps one entry per CDR3 protein. Of 300,000 to 400,000 distinct CDR3 sequences in the sample, over 10% were seen once. The sequenced material came from PBMCs or a T cell subset sorted from them (not recorded which). The sequence was obtained from a man between 18 and 29 years old who had mild COVID-19 (a few samples of this study predate the infection). Cell type and time point are not known. The V and J genes are TRBV25-1 and TRBJ2-3; no clear D. The CDR3 DNA sequence: TGTGCCAGCAGTGAAAGGCATACGCAGTATTTT. It yields the protein CASSERHTQYF.